One and the same sample provided the 15 T cell receptor beta chains below, sequenced in a study of CD8 T cells in ankylosing spondylitis. TCRdb reprocessed the 5' RACE reads with MiXCR, giving one entry per CDR3 protein. Of about 140,000 distinct CDR3 sequences listed, under 35% are singletons. The specimen sequenced was synovial fluid, either unsorted or a sorted T cell fraction (not recorded which). The receptors come from a male donor with ankylosing spondylitis.

The table lists this clonotype with a count of one. The chain couples TRBV6-5 to TRBJ1-5; no definite D call. CDR3 length equals 15 residues. V was trimmed by 0 bases and J by 0 bases, leaving 6 bases between them. The V gene's germline CDR1 is MNHEY and CDR2 SVGAGI. CDR3 nucleotide sequence: TGTGCCAGCAGTTACTCTATGAATAGCAATCAGCCCCAGCATTTT. Translating it yields CASSYSMNSNQPQHF.

This clonotype appeared a few times. The gene calls are TRBV29-1 and TRBJ2-7, with D possibly being TRBD1 (5 bases). The germline V gene encodes CDR1 SQVTM and CDR2 ANQGSEA. The CDR3 contains 14 residues. Trimming pared 4 bases from V and 5 bases from J, leaving 18 bases between. CDR3 sequence (DNA): TGCAGCGTTGTCGTCAGGGCCGCTTGGGACGAGCAGTACTTC. It translates to CSVVVRAAWDEQYF.

The CDR3 spells CASERGDFTGELFF. CDR3 in DNA: TGTGCCAGTGAGCGGGGGGACTTCACCGGGGAGCTGTTTTTT. This chain connects TRBV19 to TRBJ2-2; 9 nucleotides match TRBD2. J was trimmed by 4 bases and V by 8 bases; bases with no gene match: 5. The germline V gene has CDR1 LNHDA and CDR2 SQIVND (reference sequence). The CDR3 has 14 amino acids.

This clonotype was observed at least ten times. CDR3 coding DNA: TGTGCCAGCCGTCAGGATGGGGAGACCCAGTACTTC. Amino acids: CASRQDGETQYF. The J gene is TRBJ2-5, the V gene TRBV2; D gene uncertain. V lost 8 bases, J lost 5 bases, and 12 bases lay in between. The CDR3 has 12 residues. The V gene's germline CDR1 is SNHLY and CDR2 FYNNEI.

The chain has TRBV20-1 and TRBJ2-7, with 9 bases fitting TRBD2. Per the germline V gene, CDR1 is DFQATT and CDR2 is SNEGSKA (reference sequence). This CDR3 spans 16 amino acids. V was clipped by 1 base and J by 6 bases; unmatched bases: 13. The CDR3 bases are TGCAGTGCTAGAGTCCTGAAGCTAGCGGGAAGGGGCGAGCAGTACTTC. It yields the protein CSARVLKLAGRGEQYF.

This sequence joins TRBV27 and TRBJ1-3; tentative D call: TRBD1 (5 bases). Trimming took off 6 bases at V and 4 bases at J, with 7 bases between the two ends. The CDR3 is 12 residues long. Per the germline V gene, CDR1 is MNHEY and CDR2 is SMNVEV (reference sequence). The CDR3 is CASRGGGNTIYF. The CDR3 DNA reads as TGTGCCAGCAGGGGGGGAGGAAACACCATATATTTT.

The chain combines TRBV18 with TRBJ2-1; 10 positions agree with TRBD2. Trimming removed 1 base from V and 5 bases from J; junction bases left unmatched: 2. Germline lookup yields CDR1 KGHSH and CDR2 LQKENI. The CDR3 runs 15 residues. The CDR3 loop reads CASSPRTSGNNEQFF. DNA of the CDR3: TGTGCCAGCTCACCACGGACTAGCGGAAACAATGAGCAGTTCTTC.

This clonotype was counted between two and nine times. This chain joins TRBV29-1 and TRBJ2-1; maybe TRBD1 (5 bases). The CDR3 runs to 11 residues. V lost 3 bases, J lost 10 bases, and 10 bases lay in between. Germline CDR1 and CDR2: SQVTM and ANQGSEA. The CDR3 loop reads CSVDPGLEQFF. The CDR3 DNA follows: TGCAGCGTTGACCCAGGGCTGGAGCAGTTCTTC.

The chain recombines TRBV12-3 or TRBV12-4 with TRBJ1-2; 7 bases are shared with TRBD1. The junction had 2 bases not matched to a gene; V was cut back by 3 bases and J by 4 bases. CDR3 length: 13 residues. The CDR3 here is CASSFGDSYGYTF. DNA of the CDR3: TGTGCCAGCAGTTTCGGGGACAGCTATGGCTACACCTTC.

This clonotype appeared a few times. CDR3 nucleotide sequence: TGTGCCAGCAGTGCAAAGCCGGGACTAGGGTACAATGAGCAGTTCTTC. Protein: CASSAKPGLGYNEQFF. V and J are TRBV2 and TRBJ2-1; 8 bases are a match to TRBD2. V shed 4 bases, J shed 4 bases, and the junction held 9 bases outside the gene matches. The CDR3 runs 16 residues. The germline CDR1 and CDR2 sequences are SNHLY and FYNNEI.

There are a few counts of this clonotype. CDR3 loop: CSARDLWGTEAFF. The CDR3 bases are TGCAGTGCTAGGGACCTTTGGGGGACTGAAGCTTTCTTT. This chain joins TRBV20-1 and TRBJ1-1; TRBD1 is a possible D gene (5 bases). Between the trimmed V and J ends, which lost 3 bases and 5 bases, there was a span of 13 bases. CDR3 length equals 13 residues. Germline V lookup: CDR1 DFQATT, CDR2 SNEGSKA (reference sequence).

The rearrangement joins TRBV20-1 to TRBJ2-7; the match to TRBD1 covers 8 bases. Looked up from germline, CDR1 is DFQATT and CDR2 is SNEGSKA (reference sequence). CDR3 length: 15 residues. Trimming removed 0 bases from V and 2 bases from J; junction bases left unmatched: 6. The CDR3 region is CSARDGGQATYEQYF. DNA of the CDR3: TGCAGTGCTAGAGATGGGGGACAGGCGACCTACGAGCAGTACTTC.

This chain joins TRBV20-1 and TRBJ1-5, with D tentatively TRBD1 (5 bases). In germline, CDR1 is DFQATT, CDR2 SNEGSKA (reference sequence). The germline V and J ends were trimmed by 1 base and 7 bases, with 11 bases remaining between them. CDR3 length: 13 amino acids. For the CDR3, the DNA is TGCAGTGCTAGAGTAGCAGGGTACCAGCCCCAGCATTTT. Protein sequence: CSARVAGYQPQHF.

The CDR3 sequence: CSAREVKGTIQPQHF. The CDR3 DNA reads TGCAGTGCTAGAGAGGTAAAAGGGACAATCCAGCCCCAGCATTTT. This chain uses TRBV20-1 with TRBJ1-5; D is perhaps TRBD1 (6 bases). The germline CDR1 and CDR2 sequences are DFQATT and SNEGSKA (reference sequence). The CDR3 contains 15 residues. Deletions cut 0 bases from V and 7 bases from J, with 16 bases between.

About this clonotype: The junction departs from germline at one end; a sequencing error may be responsible. The chain is built from TRBV5-1 and TRBJ1-6; 8 bases line up with TRBD1. The CDR3 runs 17 residues. CDR1 and CDR2 from the germline V gene are SGHRS and YFSETQ. CDR3 amino acids: CATSVAPQGATNSPLHF. In nucleotides, the CDR3 is TGCGCCACCAGCGTTGCACCGCAGGGGGCAACGAATTCACCCCTCCACTTT. Looking up the rest from reference TRBV5-1 and TRBJ1-6 gives the full variable domain: KAGVTQTPRYLIKTRGQQVTLSCSPISGHRSVSWYQQTPGQGLQFLFEYFSETQRNKGNFPGRFSGRQFSNSRSEMNVSTLELGDSALYLCATSVAPQGATNSPLHFGNGTRLTVT.